This is a list of T cell receptor beta chains from one sample in a study of blood T cell repertoires in COVID-19. Produced via immunoSEQ multiplex PCR; TCRdb's table is partial and in-frame only. The top ten hold roughly a tenth of the sample, which has about 170,000 clones, less than 85% seen once. The sequenced sample consisted of peripheral blood. Receptor source: a woman aged 80 or older with active or convalescent COVID-19. Each CDR3 is given with its conserved first and last residue. A D gene is named only where the DNA matches it firmly. Not every row has a clone size; where given, it reads once, few, many or a size class.

v_gene,abundance,d_gene,j_gene,CDR3nt,CDR3aa
TRBV3-1/TRBV3-2,few,NA,TRBJ1-1,TGTGCCAGCAGCCTAAGGTATCCCAGGGATCATGGATCTGAAGCTTTCTTT,CASSLRYPRDHGSEAFF
TRBV7-2,NA,NA,TRBJ2-1,TGTGCCAGCAGCTTTAGCAGGGTGAGTGAGCAGTTCTTC,CASSFSRVSEQFF
TRBV7-9,few,TRBD1,TRBJ1-2,TGTGCCAGCAGAGATGCCGGGACAGCCTATGGCTACACCTTC,CASRDAGTAYGYTF
TRBV12-5,NA,NA,TRBJ1-3,TGTGCTAGCGGGTTTTCTGGAAACACCATATATTTT,CASGFSGNTIYF
TRBV7-9,NA,TRBD2,TRBJ2-3,TGTGCCAGAGAAAGACTAGCGGGAGCTACAGATACGCAGTATTTT,CARERLAGATDTQYF
TRBV5-1,NA,TRBD2,TRBJ2-3,TGCGCCAGCAGCTCCCTGGGGGAGGGCCGGGGGTATTTT,CASSSLGEGRGYF
TRBV9,NA,NA,TRBJ1-1,TGTGCCAGCAGCGCCGCCCCAGGGATCTCGGACACTGAAGCTTTCTTT,CASSAAPGISDTEAFF
TRBV10-2,NA,TRBD1,TRBJ1-2,TGCGCCAGCAGTGACAGGACAGGGCGCGGCTACACCTTC,CASSDRTGRGYTF
TRBV6-1,NA,TRBD1,TRBJ1-2,TGTGCCAGCAGTGATCGGACAGGGGCTAACTATGGCTACACCTTC,CASSDRTGANYGYTF
TRBV15,NA,NA,TRBJ1-3,TGTGCCACCAGCAGGGGGTTGGGGGGGACTGGAAACACCATATATTTT,CATSRGLGGTGNTIYF
TRBV7-6,NA,NA,TRBJ2-7,TGTGCCAGCAGCTTTCGGTCCCTAGGTTCCTACGAGCAGTACTTC,CASSFRSLGSYEQYF
TRBV5-1,NA,NA,TRBJ1-4,TGCGCCAGCAGCCAGAGTTCGACGGGTACTAATGAAAAACTGTTTTTT,CASSQSSTGTNEKLFF
TRBV29-1,NA,TRBD1,TRBJ2-3,TGCAGCGTACGGACAGGGAGCACAGATACGCAGTATTTT,CSVRTGSTDTQYF
TRBV10-1,NA,TRBD1,TRBJ1-1,TGCGCCAGCGGACCAGGGGGTAGGACTGAAGCTTTCTTT,CASGPGGRTEAFF
TRBV10-1,NA,TRBD1,TRBJ1-1,TGCGCCAGCAGTGTCGGGACAGGCCCAGATGAAGCTTTCTTT,CASSVGTGPDEAFF
TRBV9,NA,NA,TRBJ1-5,TGTGCCAGCAGCGTAGGGGTCGGGGGGGAACATCAGCCCCAGCATTTT,CASSVGVGGEHQPQHF
TRBV19,few,TRBD2,TRBJ2-7,TGTGCCAGTAGTAACGACCGGGAGGCCGAGCAGTACTTC,CASSNDREAEQYF
TRBV2,NA,TRBD1,TRBJ2-1,TGTGCCACCGGTGGGGGGACAGGAGCCTACAATGAGCAGTTCTTC,CATGGGTGAYNEQFF
TRBV11-2,NA,NA,TRBJ2-1,TGTGCCAGCAGCTTAGGCCCTAGAGTCGAGAATGAGCAGTTCTTC,CASSLGPRVENEQFF
TRBV7-3,many,TRBD2,TRBJ2-5,TGTGCCAGCAGCCCCGGGACTAGCGGGGGCCAAGAGACCCAGTACTTC,CASSPGTSGGQETQYF
TRBV5-1,NA,TRBD1,TRBJ2-4,TGCGCCAGCAGCTTCGGGACAGGTGCGGACATTCAGTACTTC,CASSFGTGADIQYF
TRBV3-1/TRBV3-2,NA,NA,TRBJ1-6,TGTGCCAGCAGCCACTGGACAGAGGAATCACCCCTCCACTTT,CASSHWTEESPLHF
TRBV13,NA,TRBD1,TRBJ1-6,TGTGCCAGCAGCCTTCAGGGGGCACGATCACCCCTCCACTTT,CASSLQGARSPLHF
TRBV2,few,TRBD2,TRBJ2-3,TGTGCCAGCAGTGTAGCGGGAGGAAAGGCAGATACGCAGTATTTT,CASSVAGGKADTQYF
TRBV6-5,few,TRBD1,TRBJ1-4,TGTGCCAGCAGGGACAGGGGTGAAGAAAAACTGTTTTTT,CASRDRGEEKLFF
TRBV6-5,NA,NA,TRBJ1-1,TGTGCCAGCTTAGACAGCATGAACACTGAAGCTTTCTTT,CASLDSMNTEAFF
TRBV3-1/TRBV3-2,NA,NA,TRBJ2-5,TGTGCCAGCAGCCAAGATCGTCGAGAGACCCAGTACTTC,CASSQDRRETQYF
TRBV6-5,NA,NA,TRBJ1-2,TGTGCCGGCCGGAGGACGGTAAACTATGGCTACACCTTC,CAGRRTVNYGYTF
TRBV5-1,once,NA,TRBJ2-1,TGCGCCAGCAGCCGACGCGGCGGATTTCGTGAGCAGTTCTTC,CASSRRGGFREQFF
TRBV19,NA,NA,TRBJ2-1,TGTGCCAGTAGTGCATCTTTTAGCGGCAATGAGCAGTTCTTC,CASSASFSGNEQFF
TRBV7-9,NA,NA,TRBJ2-5,TGTGCCAGCAGTTATAGGGACTGGGAGACCCAGTACTTC,CASSYRDWETQYF
TRBV6-1,NA,NA,TRBJ2-7,TGTGCCAGCAGTGAAAGAGTGTTACAGGGACGATACGAGCAGTACTTC,CASSERVLQGRYEQYF
TRBV7-2,NA,NA,TRBJ1-1,TGTGCCAGCAGCTTAGCCGGGGTGGGGACTGAAGCTTTCTTT,CASSLAGVGTEAFF
TRBV3-1/TRBV3-2,NA,TRBD1,TRBJ2-7,TGTGCCAGCAGCCAGTTGACAGGGAGCGAGCAGTACTTC,CASSQLTGSEQYF
TRBV12-5,NA,TRBD2,TRBJ2-7,TGTGCTAGTGGGAGCGGGAGCAAGCAGTACTTC,CASGSGSKQYF
TRBV2,NA,NA,TRBJ1-1,TGTGCCAGCTCCTTCCATAGAGGAGGGGAAGCTTTCTTT,CASSFHRGGEAFF
TRBV30,NA,TRBD1,TRBJ1-5,TGTGCCTGGAGTCCCAGGGGGACTCAGCCCCAGCATTTT,CAWSPRGTQPQHF
TRBV29-1,NA,NA,TRBJ1-2,TGCAGCGTTGATATGTGGGAAAGGGGTGGCTACACCTTC,CSVDMWERGGYTF
TRBV7-8,NA,NA,TRBJ1-2,TGTGCCAGCAGCTTAGGTCGCAGCTATGGCTACACCTTC,CASSLGRSYGYTF
TRBV5-4,NA,NA,TRBJ1-1,TGTGCCAGCAGCCGGATGGGGCGCGATGAAGCTTTCTTT,CASSRMGRDEAFF
TRBV9,once,NA,TRBJ2-2,TGTGCCAGCAGCCGTACGGGCGGGGAGCTGTTTTTT,CASSRTGGELFF
TRBV24-1,NA,TRBD1,TRBJ1-2,TGTGCCACCAGTGACCCCCGGGGTGCAGGGGGCATAGATGGCTACACCTTC,CATSDPRGAGGIDGYTF
TRBV19,NA,NA,TRBJ1-1,TGTGCCAGTAGTGCCGAGCGGGGGACTGAAGCTTTCTTT,CASSAERGTEAFF
TRBV24-1,NA,TRBD1,TRBJ1-1,TGTGCCACCAGTGCCGAACAGGGGGCAAGGTGGGACACTGAAGCTTTCTTT,CATSAEQGARWDTEAFF
TRBV5-1,NA,TRBD1,TRBJ2-5,TGCGCCAGCAGCCGCCGGACAGGGGGCACGGAGACCCAGTACTTC,CASSRRTGGTETQYF
TRBV28,NA,TRBD2,TRBJ2-7,TGTGCCAGCAGTTCTCCTAGCGGGAATTTCTACGAGCAGTACTTC,CASSSPSGNFYEQYF